This passage covers 5 T cell receptor beta chains from one sample sequenced in a study of blood T cell repertoires in COVID-19. Some clones are missing from TCRdb's copy, which holds only in-frame ones; the method was immunoSEQ multiplex PCR. The repertoire includes some 150,000 clones, approximately 80% of them detected once, and roughly 0.6% sits in the top ten. Material for sequencing was peripheral blood. The receptor set was obtained from a man aged 60 to 69 with acute or convalescent COVID-19.

V usage is TRBV5-4 and J usage is TRBJ1-1; D unresolved. V dropped 5 bases and J dropped 0 bases, with 11 bases sitting between them. The CDR3 runs to 14 residues. In germline, CDR1 is SGHNT, CDR2 YYREEE (reference sequence). The CDR3 loop is CASSLEPMNTEAFF. The DNA for the CDR3 is TGTGCCAGCAGTCTGGAGCCCATGAACACTGAAGCTTTCTTT.

The chain has TRBV6-5 and TRBJ1-1; 7 bases map to TRBD1. Germline V gene sequence: CDR1 MNHEY, CDR2 SVGAGI. The V gene end was trimmed by 7 bases and the J gene end by 5 bases; junction bases not matched to a gene: 4. This CDR3 comprises 12 residues. DNA of the CDR3: TGTGCCAGCACCGCAGGGGGAACTGAAGCTTTCTTT. Translated: CASTAGGTEAFF.

The CDR3 nucleotides are TGTGCCACCAGCAGAGCTGGACAGGGGAGTTCACCCCTCCACTTT. Amino acid sequence: CATSRAGQGSSPLHF. The V call is TRBV15, the J call TRBJ1-6, with 9 bases matching TRBD1. Trimming at V came to 1 base and at J to 9 bases, leaving 4 bases not matched to a gene. The CDR3 is made up of 15 amino acids. Germline V lookup: CDR1 LNHNV, CDR2 YYDKDF (reference sequence).

V and J are TRBV6-2 or TRBV6-3 and TRBJ1-5; D might be TRBD1 (6 bases). V shed 2 bases and J shed 0 bases, with 14 bases lying between them. This CDR3 is built from 17 residues. The V gene's germline CDR1 is MNHEY and CDR2 SVGEGT. The CDR3 loop is CASSYITGTFSNQPQHF. The CDR3 coding sequence is TGTGCCAGCAGTTACATCACAGGGACCTTTAGCAATCAGCCCCAGCATTTT.

This chain links TRBV27 with TRBJ1-1, with D perhaps matching TRBD1 (5 bases). The CDR3 totals 14 residues. Germline CDR1 is MNHEY and CDR2 is SMNVEV (reference sequence). V lost 3 bases and J lost 4, with 12 bases in between. This CDR3 is CASSLVQGVTEAFF. The DNA of the CDR3 is TGTGCCAGCAGTTTGGTACAAGGGGTCACTGAAGCTTTCTTT.